This TCR beta chain was sequenced in a study of shared clonotypes between healthy human individuals. Naive CD45RA+ and memory CD45RA-negative subsets were split from CD4+ cells. About this clone itself: The target antigen is unknown.

Study-wide findings and caveats: Specimens sampled were limited to blood, with tissue repertoires likely differing. Rarefaction demonstrated incomplete sorted-subset sequencing despite large depth. It was observed that around 5% of naive CD4 clonotypes were shared across a few donors.

Unmatched junction bases numbered 4, after V lost 1 base and J lost 2 bases. The germline gives CDR1 LGHNA, CDR2 YSLEER. The CDR3 runs 15 residues. Data came from immunoSEQ multiplex PCR; TCRdb stores just in-frame clones and leaves some out. Of 2 million or so clones in the sample, 85% to 95% were seen once. Input material: naive CD4+ T cells sorted from blood. The subset: CD45RA+ positively selected. V usage is TRBV4-3 and J usage is TRBJ2-5; 7 nucleotides match TRBD1. The receptor's source is a man in his late teens or twenties in good health. The CDR3 nucleotides read TGCGCCAGCAGCCAAGGGGACAGCCTACAAGAGACCCAGTACTTC. Its translation is CASSQGDSLQETQYF.